This TCR beta chain comes out of a study of PD-L1 blockade in urothelial cancer (dated by TCRdb to 2016 to 2017). In terms of the full investigation: Therapy was started at some point between 2013 and 2015 for all patients, and atezolizumab 1,200 mg was administered intravenously every 3 weeks. About 90% of the roughly 29 patients were males with bladder-origin urothelial cancer, and about 65% of the roughly 30 reported a prior smoking history. Patients had an ECOG performance status of 0 or 1 and had received between 0 and 3 prior chemotherapy regimens. Blood samples were analyzed 3 weeks after the start of treatment (second dose) and 6 weeks after the start of treatment. A median of approximately 140,000 T cells and 65,000 to 90,000 unique TCRs was obtained from blood samples, and a median clonality of roughly 0.08 was observed. The study, an exploratory multi-omic analysis, examined somatic, immune and clinical correlates of response to PD-L1 blockade with atezolizumab in urothelial cancer. Pretreatment tumor samples and matched peripheral blood, collected serially before and after atezolizumab treatment, underwent TCR sequencing. Durable clinical benefit meant progression-free survival longer than 6 months, and TCR features were also tested against progression-free and overall survival. In the same patients, pretreatment tumors underwent whole exome sequencing and RNA sequencing in addition to TCR sequencing. Durable clinical benefit was achieved by nine patients and was not achieved by 20 patients. Twenty-nine patients had pretreatment blood TCR-seq, roughly 25 had at least one posttreatment blood collection, and roughly 25 had tumor TCR-seq. The paper as a whole reports these results and caveats: Patients with durable benefit showed greater expansion of tumor-associated TCR clones in peripheral blood 3 weeks after starting treatment (n ≈ 21, p = 0.022). Because the sample size was small (n of about 30) and many exploratory analyses were performed, the results are intended to be hypothesis-generating. A pretreatment peripheral blood TCR clonality below the median was linked to improved progression-free and overall survival.

The time point label, as the study defines it: pretreatment peripheral blood. A cohort of roughly 30 patients with locally advanced or metastatic urothelial carcinoma, treated at Memorial Sloan Kettering on a trial protocol, was included. Peripheral blood mononuclear cells were collected pretreatment and during treatment, with between 1 and 8 total time points obtained per patient. The Qiagen DNeasy Blood extraction kit was used to purify genomic DNA from total PBMCs and tumor samples. PBMCs were collected pretreatment and during treatment and were isolated and stored as previously described. CDR1 is given as MNHEY and CDR2 as SMNVEV, both from the germline V gene (reference sequence). The CDR3 covers 16 residues, taking in both the cysteine and the phenylalanine. The kept DNA is CDR3 alone, 48 bases in frame from the first base. V is pruned by 0 bases and J by 4 bases, leaving 5 bases of the junction without a gene match.

Synthetic TCR analog templates were spiked into each PCR to estimate absolute template abundance from read counts. TCRbeta CDR3 regions were amplified from genomic DNA with bias-controlled V and J gene primers using the immunoSEQ assay. Sequencing of rearranged TCRbeta segments was done at approximately 20X coverage. The paper's processing steps were these. Clustering was used to correct sequencing errors, and CDR3s were annotated against IMGT so that V, D and J genes could be assigned. Out-of-frame and stop-codon sequences were excluded, and only productive TCRbeta rearrangements were used in downstream analyses. To compute clonality, Shannon entropy was normalized by the log of the number of unique productive sequences and then subtracted from one. Clones differing between time points or between blood and tumor were identified by Fisher's exact test with Benjamini-Hochberg correction at adjusted p below 0.01. As stored in TCRdb, this immuneACCESS dataset retains in-frame rearrangements with V and J assigned. A fraction of the clones does not appear; measured against another copy, unresolved V genes explain less than half of the discrepancy, and the remainder lacks a known reason. V, J and clone size were drawn from that table, and D and trimming were deduced from the DNA. The sample table lists fewer than 80,000 clones, about four fifths of them with a count of one. Roughly 3.2% of the sample is held by the ten biggest clonotypes.

Details on this clone: It has no known antigen specificity. Base-call qualities are not available, and no considerably larger clone is one nucleotide away.

This clonotype was sampled from a man in his 70s with urothelial cancer. The V and J segments used are TRBV27 and TRBJ2-1, and 8 junctional nucleotides match TRBD2. The sample consisted of PBMCs, taken around atezolizumab (anti-PD-L1) treatment. This receptor carries the CDR3 CASSLSYGRGYNEQFF. DNA sequence: TGTGCCAGCAGTTTATCCTACGGGAGGGGTTACAATGAGCAGTTCTTC.